Presented here are 25 T cell receptor beta chains from one specimen sequenced in a study of shared clonotypes between healthy human individuals. The assay was immunoSEQ multiplex PCR, and TCRdb's table has in-frame clones only and misses some. This repertoire shows around 990,000 clones, 77% found once; its top ten account for 0.89%. Sequencing was done on a sample of memory CD4+ T cells from PBMCs. Subset denoted: CD45RA-negative fraction. Receptor source: a man aged 18 to 30 in good health. Some clones in this sample may be carry-over from other donors' samples.

CDR3 protein: CASSVGMSANQETQYF. For the CDR3, the DNA is TGTGCCAGCAGCGTAGGTATGTCAGCCAACCAAGAGACCCAGTACTTC. The chain couples TRBV9 to TRBJ2-5; D gene uncertain. CDR1 is SGDLS and CDR2 is YYNGEE in the germline V gene. The CDR3 totals 16 residues. The germline V and J ends were trimmed by 0 bases and 0 bases, with 12 bases remaining between them.

Here the CDR3 reads CASSMGFGGAYEQYF. In nucleotides, the CDR3 is TGTGCCAGCAGCATGGGATTTGGAGGGGCATACGAGCAGTACTTC. The chain employs TRBV5-5 and TRBJ2-7, with D possibly matching TRBD2 (6 bases). CDR1 is SGHKS and CDR2 is YYEKEE in the germline V gene (reference sequence). This CDR3 has 15 amino acids. The V end lost 4 bases, the J end lost 4 bases, and 18 bases lay between the germline ends.

In this sample, this clone turned up once. The genes are TRBV28 and TRBJ1-5; D is perhaps TRBD1 (6 bases). The germline V gene has CDR1 MDHEN and CDR2 SYDVKM. The length of the CDR3 is 16 residues. Trimming removed 5 bases from V and 6 bases from J, with 20 bases in between. The CDR3 protein is CASSRPPGQGFQPQHF. CDR3 sequence (DNA): TGTGCCAGCAGTCGCCCACCTGGGCAGGGGTTTCAGCCCCAGCATTTT.

This chain links TRBV7-9 with TRBJ1-2, with a weak D call TRBD1 (5 bases). The CDR3 loop spans 15 amino acids. V gave up 5 bases and J gave up 4 bases, with 17 bases separating them. The V gene's germline CDR1 is SEHNR and CDR2 FQNEAQ (reference sequence). CDR3: CASSQRETASYGYTF. CDR3 coding DNA: TGTGCCAGCAGCCAAAGGGAGACAGCCTCCTATGGCTACACCTTC. Supplemented by reference TRBV7-9 and TRBJ1-2, the full variable domain reads DTGVSQNPRHKITKRGQNVTFRCDPISEHNRLYWYRQTLGQGPEFLTYFQNEAQLEKSRLLSDRFSAERPKGSFSTLEIQRTEQGDSAMYLCASSQRETASYGYTFGSGTRLTVV.

Only one count was recorded for this clone. J is TRBJ1-1 and V is TRBV6-1, with a weak D call TRBD1 (5 bases). The germline V gene has CDR1 MNHNS and CDR2 SASEGT. The ends were cut back, 2 bases at V and 0 bases at J, with 25 bases in the middle. The CDR3 spans 20 residues. The CDR3 reads CASSEPYLSLAGEMNTEAFF. In DNA form, the CDR3 reads TGTGCCAGCAGTGAACCCTACCTGTCTTTGGCGGGGGAAATGAACACTGAAGCTTTCTTT.

The chain recombines TRBV5-1 with TRBJ2-5, with 13 bases matching TRBD2. Per the germline V gene, CDR1 is SGHRS and CDR2 is YFSETQ. The V and J ends lost 4 bases and 4 bases, in that order; junction bases with no gene match: 7. This CDR3 spans 16 amino acids. The CDR3 DNA reads TGCGCCAGCAGCACAGGACTAGCGGGAGTGGGAGAGACCCAGTACTTC. Translating gives CASSTGLAGVGETQYF. Together with reference TRBV5-1 and TRBJ2-5, the CDR3 gives the full variable domain: KAGVTQTPRYLIKTRGQQVTLSCSPISGHRSVSWYQQTPGQGLQFLFEYFSETQRNKGNFPGRFSGRQFSNSRSEMNVSTLELGDSALYLCASSTGLAGVGETQYFGPGTRLLVL.

This clone was detected only once. The J gene is TRBJ2-7, the V gene TRBV19; possible D gene TRBD1, 7 bases. V lost 5 bases, J lost 5 bases, and 16 bases lay in between. Germline V CDR1 and CDR2: LNHDA, SQIVND (reference sequence). The CDR3 extends over 14 amino acids. The CDR3 loop reads CASSFGGQNDEQYF. The CDR3 region has the DNA TGTGCCAGTAGTTTCGGGGGACAGAACGACGAGCAGTACTTC.

This clone has only a few counts. The chain recombines TRBV11-3 with TRBJ2-7, with 7 positions matching TRBD2. This CDR3 is built from 15 residues. Trimming removed 5 bases from V and 0 bases from J; junction bases left unmatched: 7. Germline CDR1 is SGHNT and CDR2 is YENEEA. The CDR3 nucleotides are TGTGCCAGCAGCCAATCTAGCGGTCACTCCTACGAGCAGTACTTC. The encoded protein is CASSQSSGHSYEQYF.

V and J are TRBV5-5 and TRBJ1-1; no clear D gene. Germline V lookup: CDR1 SGHKS, CDR2 YYEKEE (reference sequence). The CDR3 runs to 14 residues. With 1 base removed from V and 0 bases from J, the gap between germline ends came to 7 bases. CDR3 in DNA: TGTGCCAGCAGCTTGACTATACTGAACACTGAAGCTTTCTTT. Translating it yields CASSLTILNTEAFF.

The chain recombines TRBV27 with TRBJ2-1, with TRBD2 matching 12 bases. The J segment lost 0 bases and the V segment lost 5 bases, leaving 11 bases of the junction unmatched. Germline V gene lookup returns CDR1 MNHEY and CDR2 SMNVEV (reference sequence). The CDR3 length is 19 residues. CDR3 residues: CASSIRGLAGAYSYNEQFF. The CDR3 DNA is TGTGCCAGCAGTATACGGGGACTAGCGGGCGCCTACTCCTACAATGAGCAGTTCTTC.

This rearrangement joins TRBV25-1 to TRBJ2-1; D is uncertain. Germline V gives CDR1 MGHDK, CDR2 SYGVNS. CDR3 size: 13 residues. Trimming took off 7 bases at V and 4 bases at J, with 11 bases between the two ends. The CDR3 DNA follows: TGTGCCAGCAACGCGGACGAATACAATGAGCAGTTCTTC. It yields the protein CASNADEYNEQFF. Combining the CDR3 with reference TRBV25-1 and TRBJ2-1 gives the whole variable domain EADIYQTPRYLVIGTGKKITLECSQTMGHDKMYWYQQDPGMELHLIHYSYGVNSTEKGDLSSESTVSRIRTEHFPLTLESARPSHTSQYLCASNADEYNEQFFGPGTRLTVL.

This chain connects TRBV6-5 to TRBJ1-1; D perhaps matches TRBD1 (5 bases). Germline-derived CDR1 and CDR2 are MNHEY and SVGAGI. This CDR3 comprises 15 residues. V lost 0 bases, J lost 0 bases, and 8 bases lay in between. CDR3 residues: CASSYSWGVNTEAFF. The CDR3 bases are TGTGCCAGCAGTTACTCTTGGGGGGTGAACACTGAAGCTTTCTTT.

A single count supports this clone. The V gene is TRBV30, the J gene TRBJ1-4, with TRBD1 matching over 11 bases. Looked up from germline, CDR1 is GTSNPN and CDR2 is SVGIG (reference sequence). Trimming at V came to 2 bases and at J to 0 bases, leaving 2 bases not matched to a gene. CDR3 size: 16 residues. The CDR3 region has the DNA TGTGCCTGGAGTCCGGGACAGGGGGCAACTAATGAAAAACTGTTTTTT. It yields the protein CAWSPGQGATNEKLFF.

CDR3 coding DNA: TGTGCCAGCAGCGTAGCTCAACGGAGAGAGCAGTTCTTC. Translating it yields CASSVAQRREQFF. This rearrangement joins TRBV9 to TRBJ2-1; D gene ambiguous. CDR3 length equals 13 residues. Germline V gene lookup returns CDR1 SGDLS and CDR2 YYNGEE. Trimming stripped 0 bases from V and 10 bases from J, with 11 bases between.

As for this clone: At the DNA level, this CDR3 is encoded by other sequences in the same sample as well. The chain links TRBV2 to TRBJ1-1, with D possibly being TRBD1 (5 bases). Trimming left V 3 bases short and J 4 bases short, with 9 bases between. The CDR3 consists of 13 residues. Germline V gene data show CDR1 as SNHLY and CDR2 as FYNNEI. The CDR3 sequence is CASSDGGGTEAFF. The CDR3 DNA follows: TGTGCCAGCAGTGACGGTGGGGGCACTGAAGCTTTCTTT.

The chain is built from TRBV27 and TRBJ2-7; TRBD2 agrees at 10 bases. Germline values: CDR1 MNHEY, CDR2 SMNVEV (reference sequence). V lost 5 bases, J lost 4 bases, and 11 bases stayed unmatched. The CDR3 runs 16 residues. This chain's CDR3 is CASSPTPGTSAYEQYF. DNA of the CDR3: TGTGCCAGCAGTCCGACCCCCGGGACTAGCGCGTACGAGCAGTACTTC.

This clone has just a few counts. This same CDR3 is encoded by further DNA sequences in the sample. J is TRBJ2-7 and V is TRBV18; D gene ambiguous. V was trimmed by 1 base and J by 3 bases, leaving 1 base between them. This CDR3 is built from 11 residues. CDR1 is KGHSH, CDR2 LQKENI, per germline. CDR3 bases: TGTGCCAGCTCACCACTCTACGAGCAGTACTTC. Protein product: CASSPLYEQYF.

V is TRBV29-1 and J is TRBJ1-2; D ambiguous. Trimming removed 6 bases at V and 4 bases at J, with 18 bases between. The CDR3 is 14 residues long. Germline CDR1 reads SQVTM; CDR2 reads ANQGSEA. The CDR3 region is CSVGGGPTGYGYTF. The CDR3, as DNA: TGCAGCGTGGGAGGAGGACCCACCGGCTATGGCTACACCTTC.

CDR3 DNA sequence: TGCAGCGTTCAGGCGGCTAGCACAGATACGCAGTATTTT. Translation: CSVQAASTDTQYF. V is TRBV29-1 and J is TRBJ2-3; D remains ambiguous. CDR3 length equals 13 residues. Deletions cut 5 bases from V and 0 bases from J, with 9 bases between. From germline, CDR1 is SQVTM and CDR2 ANQGSEA.

Remarks on this clone: Other DNA sequences in the same sample also yield this CDR3. The chain has TRBV13 and TRBJ2-7; possibly TRBD1 or TRBD2 for D (5 bases each). CDR1 is PRHDT and CDR2 is FYEKMQ in the germline V gene (reference sequence). The CDR3 runs to 13 residues. V gave up 3 bases and J gave up 6 bases, with 12 bases separating them. The CDR3: CASSLALRGEQYF. Here the CDR3 DNA reads TGTGCCAGCAGCTTGGCCCTGAGGGGCGAGCAGTACTTC. Complete variable domain (other parts from reference TRBV13 and TRBJ2-7): AAGVIQSPRHLIKEKRETATLKCYPIPRHDTVYWYQQGPGQDPQFLISFYEKMQSDKGSIPDRFSAQQFSDYHSELNMSSLELGDSALYFCASSLALRGEQYFGPGTRLTVT.

There are a few counts of this clone. The chain uses TRBV10-3 and TRBJ1-5, with TRBD1 matching 10 bases. The junction had 0 bases not matched to a gene; V was cut back by 1 base and J by 6 bases. The CDR3 has 14 residues. Germline CDR1 ENHRY, CDR2 SYGVKD. The CDR3 here is CAISEWTGGQPQHF. The CDR3 bases are TGTGCCATCAGTGAGTGGACAGGGGGTCAGCCCCAGCATTTT.

Only a few counts were recorded for this clone. Other DNA sequences in the sample encode the same CDR3. The J gene is TRBJ2-7, the V gene TRBV7-9; no reliable D call. In germline, CDR1 is SEHNR, CDR2 FQNEAQ (reference sequence). V lost 4 bases, J lost 4 bases, and 8 bases lay in between. This CDR3 has 12 residues. The CDR3 protein is CASSSLLYEQYF. As DNA, the CDR3 is TGTGCCAGCAGCTCCCTATTATACGAGCAGTACTTC.

CDR3 DNA sequence: TGTGCCAGGGACCTAGCGGGTAACCAAGAGACCCAGTACTTC. Translated: CARDLAGNQETQYF. V is TRBV2 and J is TRBJ2-5; 8 bases agree with TRBD2. The V gene end was trimmed by 9 bases and the J gene end by 0 bases; junction bases not matched to a gene: 6. Germline V gene sequence: CDR1 SNHLY, CDR2 FYNNEI. The CDR3 is 14 residues long.

This clone was seen once. This same CDR3 is encoded by further DNA sequences in the sample. The chain couples TRBV28 to TRBJ2-7; TRBD2 matches 9 bases. J gave up 7 bases and V 6 bases, and 4 bases lay outside the gene matches. CDR1 and CDR2 from the germline V gene are MDHEN and SYDVKM. The CDR3 covers 12 residues. The CDR3 reads CASSLTSGEQYF. In DNA form, the CDR3 reads TGTGCCAGCAGCCTGACTAGCGGTGAGCAGTACTTC.

This clone showed up just a few times. The rearrangement links TRBV13 to TRBJ2-7, with 7 bases lining up with TRBD1. CDR3 size: 15 residues. V trimming: 1 base; J trimming: 4 bases; junction bases outside the gene matches: 7. Germline V gene sequence: CDR1 PRHDT, CDR2 FYEKMQ (reference sequence). CDR3: CASSLVRQGRYEQYF. CDR3 bases: TGTGCCAGCAGCTTAGTAAGACAGGGACGTTACGAGCAGTACTTC.